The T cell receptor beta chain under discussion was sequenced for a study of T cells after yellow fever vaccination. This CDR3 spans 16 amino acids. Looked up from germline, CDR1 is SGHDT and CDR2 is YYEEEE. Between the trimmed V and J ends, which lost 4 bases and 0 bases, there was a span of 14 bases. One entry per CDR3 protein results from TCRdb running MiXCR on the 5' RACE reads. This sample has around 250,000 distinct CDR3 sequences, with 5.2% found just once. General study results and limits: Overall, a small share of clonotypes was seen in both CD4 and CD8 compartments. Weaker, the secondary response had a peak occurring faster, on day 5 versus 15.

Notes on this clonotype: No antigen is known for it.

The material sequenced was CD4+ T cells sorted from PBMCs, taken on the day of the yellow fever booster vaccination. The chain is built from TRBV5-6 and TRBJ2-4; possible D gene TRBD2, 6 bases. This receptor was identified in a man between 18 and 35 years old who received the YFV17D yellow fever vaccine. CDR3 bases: TGTGCCAGCAGCCAATTAGCGGAACTAGCCAAAAACATTCAGTACTTC. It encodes CASSQLAELAKNIQYF.